This T cell receptor beta chain was profiled in a study of CD8 T cells in Susac syndrome. Trimming took 5 bases from V and 5 from J; bases not matched to a gene: 9. Germline V gene sequence: CDR1 SGHRS, CDR2 YFSETQ. This CDR3 has 14 residues. Comments on this clonotype: Its specificity is unknown.

The RNA input was roughly 0.45 to 1 ug, and it was reverse transcribed with random hexamers. Multiplex immunoSEQ PCR targeted 54 Vbeta and 13 Jbeta TCR beta segments. One entry per CDR3 protein results from TCRdb running MiXCR on the immunoSEQ multiplex PCR reads. The profile shows around 90,000 distinct CDR3 sequences, roughly 96% of them singletons. Study-level points and caveats: Total CD8+ repertoires held approximately 15 Susac-specific public clones, while CD8+ TEMRA repertoires held a few.

The TCR was taken from a human donor with Susac syndrome. The sequenced sample was CD8+ T cells from PBMCs. The rearrangement links TRBV5-1 to TRBJ2-5; 7 nucleotides align to TRBD2. CDR3 nucleotide sequence: TGCGCCAGCAGTCCGGCGGGGGAGTGGGAGACCCAGTACTTC. It is translated as CASSPAGEWETQYF.